A selection of T cell receptor beta chains follows, all from one sample in a study of a mutant IDH1 vaccine in newly diagnosed glioma. The table came from immunoSEQ multiplex PCR; TCRdb's copy has only in-frame clones and leaves some out. The sample consists of 12,000 or so clones, 80% to 90% of them appearing once. Which antigens these TCRs recognize remains unknown. This material consisted of PBMCs, taken from a glioma patient whose treatment included an IDH1 peptide vaccine. The source of these receptors is a woman in her thirties or forties with glioma. Some clones in this sample may be carry-over from other donors' samples. Each CDR3 is given without its conserved first and last residue. Clone sizes are given selectively: once, few, many, or a class where the clone is expanded.

.	TRBJ1-2	TRBV2	ASSRGTGLGGYT
.	TRBJ2-7	TRBV15	ATAPRDRGTYEQY
.	TRBJ2-3	TRBV18	ASSPRMDSTDTQY
.	TRBJ2-7	TRBV11-2	ASSFRPGSGGAHEQY
.	TRBJ1-1	TRBV30	AWRKARKGTEAF
.	TRBJ1-3	TRBV6-1	ASSEGLGGGNTIY
.	TRBJ1-1	TRBV5-4	ASSFRAGETEAF
.	TRBJ1-6	TRBV7-9	ASSFDRGDSPLH
.	TRBJ1-1	TRBV7-2	ASSLVSQGNTEAF
.	TRBJ2-7	TRBV28	ASSLYGPGEQY
.	TRBJ2-3	TRBV11-2	ASSFASGNTDTQY
.	TRBJ1-2	TRBV4-1	ASSLGPEGYGYT
.	TRBJ2-7	TRBV27	ASSLGAGAVGEQY
.	TRBJ1-2	TRBV2	ASSPQGPGFKGYT
.	TRBJ2-2	TRBV5-4	ASGGGNTGELF
.	TRBJ1-4	TRBV5-1	ASSLGIGGINEKLF
.	TRBJ2-2	TRBV27	ASSPNTGELF
.	TRBJ1-2	TRBV29-1	SAWSGYGYT
.	TRBJ2-3	TRBV30	AWSAGNIPVADTQY
once	TRBJ2-3	TRBV27	ASNRRGADTQY
.	TRBJ1-2	TRBV18	ASSQDRNGYT
.	TRBJ1-3	TRBV25-1	ASSWGTGGSGNTIY
.	TRBJ1-5	TRBV19	ASSWTSNQPQH
.	TRBJ1-6	TRBV5-6	ASSLDPSGVGSPLH
.	TRBJ2-5	TRBV4-1	ASSHPRGEETQY
.	TRBJ1-4	TRBV2	ASSETGANEKLF
.	TRBJ2-7	TRBV27	ASRSPGQGYEQY